These T cell receptor beta chains were read from a single sample in a study of ipilimumab plus nivolumab after autologous stem cell transplantation. Clones were sequenced by immunoSEQ multiplex PCR, and TCRdb holds only the in-frame ones, with some missing. The sample has 20,000 to 25,000 clones, approximately 73% seen once. The sequences come from PBMCs, collected in a trial of ipilimumab plus nivolumab as post-transplant consolidation. The receptor source for this set is a male donor with diffuse large B-cell lymphoma. Each CDR3 is given with its conserved first and last residue. D genes are given only for firm matches. Size tells how often a clone was seen (once, few, many) or the class of an expanded clone, and some rows leave it out.

j_gene	d_gene	len	abundance	v_gene	CDR3aa	CDR3nt
TRBJ1-1	.	13	.	TRBV4-1	CASSHQTRTEAFF	TGCGCCAGCAGCCATCAAACCCGAACTGAAGCTTTCTTT
TRBJ2-7	.	15	.	TRBV5-1	CASSLSAQGSYEQYF	TGCGCCAGCAGCTTGTCAGCCCAGGGTTCCTACGAGCAGTACTTC
TRBJ1-5	.	14	.	TRBV21-1	CASSIIRAPQPQHF	TGTGCCAGCAGCATAATAAGGGCCCCCCAGCCCCAGCATTTT
TRBJ2-5	.	14	few	TRBV14	CASSQEEGGKTQYF	TGTGCCAGCAGCCAAGAAGAAGGGGGGAAGACCCAGTACTTC
TRBJ2-1	TRBD2	14	.	TRBV5-8	CASLSGRTYNEQFF	TGTGCCAGCCTTAGCGGGAGGACGTACAATGAGCAGTTCTTC
TRBJ2-6	.	15	once	TRBV9	CASSVWGSGANVLTF	TGTGCCAGCAGCGTCTGGGGGTCAGGGGCCAACGTCCTGACTTTC
TRBJ1-4	TRBD1	15	.	TRBV19	CASSTRTGGSEKLFF	TGTGCCAGTAGTACCCGGACAGGGGGAAGTGAAAAACTGTTTTTT
TRBJ1-4	TRBD1	15	few	TRBV6-4	CASSEQGALDEKLFF	TGTGCCAGCAGTGAACAGGGGGCTCTTGATGAAAAACTGTTTTTT
TRBJ1-3	TRBD1	16	.	TRBV6-1	CASSVVQGSSGNTIYF	TGTGCCAGCAGTGTAGTACAGGGGAGTTCTGGAAACACCATATATTTT
TRBJ2-1	.	13	.	TRBV29-1	CSVGWQGLREQFF	TGCAGCGTTGGATGGCAGGGTCTTAGAGAGCAGTTCTTC
TRBJ2-3	.	14	.	TRBV29-1	CSVEDGGGPDTQYF	TGCAGCGTTGAAGACGGCGGGGGCCCAGATACGCAGTATTTT
TRBJ2-6	.	17	.	TRBV28	CAIRGGESRSGANVLTF	TGTGCCATTAGAGGGGGGGAGTCTCGGTCTGGGGCCAACGTCCTGACTTTC
TRBJ2-4	TRBD2	16	.	TRBV10-2	CASSEPQRALAPIQYF	TGCGCCAGCAGTGAGCCCCAACGAGCACTAGCGCCGATTCAGTACTTC
TRBJ2-7	TRBD2	14	.	TRBV2	CASIGTTGDYEQYF	TGTGCCAGCATAGGGACTACGGGGGACTACGAGCAGTACTTC
TRBJ2-1	.	14	.	TRBV5-1	CASGSQQGNNEQFF	TGCGCCAGCGGGTCTCAACAGGGAAACAATGAGCAGTTCTTC
TRBJ2-1	.	13	once	TRBV5-1	CASRIGGGDEQFF	TGCGCCAGCCGCATTGGCGGGGGCGATGAGCAGTTCTTC
TRBJ1-2	.	17	.	TRBV11-2	CASSLRVEAREIYGYTF	TGTGCCAGCAGCTTAAGGGTAGAGGCGAGGGAGATCTATGGCTACACCTTC
TRBJ1-2	.	12	.	TRBV6-1	CASSRQGYGYTF	TGTGCCAGCAGCCGGCAGGGGTATGGCTACACCTTC
TRBJ1-4	TRBD1	14	.	TRBV7-8	CASSWDRVNEKLFF	TGTGCCAGCAGCTGGGACAGGGTTAATGAAAAACTGTTTTTT
TRBJ2-5	TRBD2	14	.	TRBV2	CASRLAGGQETQYF	TGTGCCAGCAGGCTAGCGGGGGGACAAGAGACCCAGTACTTC
TRBJ2-1	TRBD2	16	.	TRBV7-9	CASSLALAGTYNEQFF	TGTGCCAGCAGCTTGGCACTAGCGGGCACCTACAATGAGCAGTTCTTC
TRBJ2-2	.	17	once	TRBV21-1	CASSKVGDSMNTGELFF	TGTGCCAGCAGCAAAGTGGGGGACAGTATGAACACCGGGGAGCTGTTTTTT
TRBJ2-1	.	15	once	TRBV15	CATSPVTTAGNEQFF	TGTGCCACCAGCCCTGTAACCACGGCGGGCAATGAGCAGTTCTTC
TRBJ2-5	.	16	.	TRBV28	CASSPGKRGQGETQYF	TGTGCCAGCAGTCCAGGGAAGAGGGGCCAGGGAGAGACCCAGTACTTC
TRBJ2-4	.	16	.	TRBV4-2	CASSPSRLDIKNIQYF	TGTGCCAGCAGCCCCTCGCGGCTAGATATCAAAAACATTCAGTACTTC
TRBJ1-4	.	12	.	TRBV30	CAWSVQVEKLFF	TGTGCCTGGAGTGTACAAGTTGAAAAACTGTTTTTT
TRBJ2-6	.	16	.	TRBV18	CASSRSSTSGANVLTF	TGTGCCAGCTCACGATCGTCTACCTCTGGGGCCAACGTCCTGACTTTC
TRBJ1-2	TRBD1	17	.	TRBV5-5	CASSLGQGLISYYGYTF	TGTGCCAGCAGCTTAGGACAGGGCCTAATCTCGTACTATGGCTACACCTTC
TRBJ2-3	.	13	.	TRBV27	CASSAGAADTQYF	TGTGCCAGCAGTGCAGGGGCGGCAGATACGCAGTATTTT
TRBJ1-1	.	14	few	TRBV30	CAWSVARRGTEAFF	TGTGCCTGGAGTGTGGCAAGGCGGGGTACTGAAGCTTTCTTT
TRBJ2-7	TRBD2	17	.	TRBV29-1	CSVSGTSGGGPILEQYF	TGCAGCGTTTCCGGGACTAGCGGAGGGGGCCCCATTTTGGAGCAGTACTTC
TRBJ2-7	TRBD2	14	.	TRBV6-5	CASSPPGGAREQYF	TGTGCCAGCTCCCCCCCGGGGGGGGCGCGCGAGCAGTACTTC
TRBJ2-5	TRBD2	14	.	TRBV5-4	CASSLTSGEETQYF	TGTGCCAGCAGCTTGACTAGCGGGGAAGAGACCCAGTACTTC
TRBJ2-7	TRBD2	15	medium-sized	TRBV27	CASSFTSGGADEQYF	TGTGCCAGCAGTTTCACTAGCGGGGGGGCTGACGAGCAGTACTTC
TRBJ2-3	.	13	.	TRBV7-9	CAGSGLPTDTQYF	TGTGCCGGATCCGGGCTACCCACAGATACGCAGTATTTT
TRBJ2-6	.	13	medium-sized	TRBV19	CASKRAGANVLTF	TGTGCCAGTAAAAGGGCTGGGGCCAACGTCCTGACTTTC
TRBJ1-4	.	14	few	TRBV5-6	CASSGSATNEKLFF	TGTGCCAGCAGCGGCAGTGCAACTAATGAAAAACTGTTTTTT
TRBJ1-5	.	17	.	TRBV28	CATQGGSIEDLNQPQHF	TGTGCCACCCAGGGAGGGAGCATTGAAGACCTGAATCAGCCCCAGCATTTT
TRBJ2-5	TRBD2	16	.	TRBV19	CASSIGGGRARETQYF	TGTGCCAGTAGTATAGGTGGCGGGAGGGCCAGGGAGACCCAGTACTTC